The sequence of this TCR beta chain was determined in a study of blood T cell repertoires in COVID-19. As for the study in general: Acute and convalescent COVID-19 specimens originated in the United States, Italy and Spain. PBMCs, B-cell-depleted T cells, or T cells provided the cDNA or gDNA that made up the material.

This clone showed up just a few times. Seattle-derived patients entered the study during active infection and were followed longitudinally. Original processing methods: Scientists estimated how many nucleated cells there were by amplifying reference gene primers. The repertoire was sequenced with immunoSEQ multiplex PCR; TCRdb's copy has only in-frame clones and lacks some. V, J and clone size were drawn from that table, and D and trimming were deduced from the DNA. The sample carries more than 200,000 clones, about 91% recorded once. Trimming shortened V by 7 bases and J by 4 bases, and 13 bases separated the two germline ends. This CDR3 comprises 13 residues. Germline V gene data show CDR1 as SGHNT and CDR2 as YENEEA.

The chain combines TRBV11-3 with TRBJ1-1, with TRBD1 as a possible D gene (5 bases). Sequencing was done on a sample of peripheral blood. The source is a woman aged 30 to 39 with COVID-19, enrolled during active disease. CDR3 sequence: CASMLSGGTEAFF. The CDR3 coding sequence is TGTGCCAGCATGCTCTCGGGGGGCACTGAAGCTTTCTTT.